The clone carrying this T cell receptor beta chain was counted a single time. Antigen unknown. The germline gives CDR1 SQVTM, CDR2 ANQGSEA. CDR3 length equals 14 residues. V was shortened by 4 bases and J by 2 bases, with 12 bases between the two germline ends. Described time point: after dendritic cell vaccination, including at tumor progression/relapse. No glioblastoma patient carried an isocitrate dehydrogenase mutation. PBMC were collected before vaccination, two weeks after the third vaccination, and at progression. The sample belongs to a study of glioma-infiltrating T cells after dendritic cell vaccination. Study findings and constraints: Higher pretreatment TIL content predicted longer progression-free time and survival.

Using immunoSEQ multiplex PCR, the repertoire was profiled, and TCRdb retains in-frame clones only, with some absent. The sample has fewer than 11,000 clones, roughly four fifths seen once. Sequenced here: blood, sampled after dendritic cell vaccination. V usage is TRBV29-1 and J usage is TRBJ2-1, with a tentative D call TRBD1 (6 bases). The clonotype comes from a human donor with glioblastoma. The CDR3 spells CSVGGHSAYNEQFF. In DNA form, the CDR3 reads TGCAGCGTTGGGGGGCACAGCGCCTACAATGAGCAGTTCTTC.